This record covers a single T cell receptor beta chain. Its antigen is unidentified. These data are taken from a study of CXCR3-negative and CXCR3-positive naive CD8 T cells. Study results and caveats: TRB CDR3s of CXCR3-positive naive cells were more hydrophobic than those of CXCR3-negative naive cells.

The study made its TRB cDNA libraries by 5' RACE, adding UMI labels. TCRdb re-called the 5' RACE reads and shows each CDR3 protein once, DNA omitted. In all, the sample yields about 110,000 distinct CDR3 sequences. CDR3 length: 12 amino acids. Sequencing was done on a sample of naive CXCR3+ CD8+ T cells from blood. As to subset: CD45RO-CCR7+CD27+CD95- naive CD8+ T cells expressing CXCR3 (TNR3+). This TCR derives from a human donor in good health. Some clones in this sample may be carry-over from other donors' samples. The rearrangement links TRBV12-3 or TRBV12-4 to TRBJ1-1. CDR3 residues: CASARMNTEAFF.